Presented here are 29 T cell receptor beta chains from one specimen sequenced in a study of OX40 agonist ivuxolimab in advanced cancers. Produced via immunoSEQ multiplex PCR; TCRdb's table is partial and in-frame only. The table shows more than 20,000 clones, with approximately 90% occurring only once. The sequenced sample was CD4+ or CD8+ T cells sorted from blood, obtained in a trial of the OX40 agonist ivuxolimab. The source of these receptors is an adult with an advanced solid tumor such as melanoma, head and neck, liver or kidney cancer.

With respect to this clone: Sequence at one end of the junction differs from germline and may be a read error. J is TRBJ1-1 and V is TRBV5-1; D not resolved. The germline V gene encodes CDR1 SGHRS and CDR2 YFSETQ. The CDR3 contains 11 residues. The CDR3 here is CAGSSPTEALF. The CDR3 nucleotides read TGCGCCGGCAGCAGCCCGACTGAAGCTCTCTTT.

The rearrangement joins TRBV5-4 to TRBJ2-7; TRBD1 is a possible D gene (6 bases). The V gene's germline CDR1 is SGHNT and CDR2 YYREEE (reference sequence). This CDR3 is built from 13 residues. Trimming removed 0 bases from V and 5 bases from J, with 9 bases in between. Written as DNA, the CDR3 is TGTGCCAGCAGCTTGGCAGGGGACAACGAGCAGTACTTC. It translates to CASSLAGDNEQYF.

The chain carries TRBV6-1 and TRBJ2-5; 9 bases are shared with TRBD1. Germline CDR1 reads MNHNS; CDR2 reads SASEGT. CDR3 length: 14 amino acids. V lost 7 bases, J lost 2 bases, and 5 bases stayed unmatched. As DNA, the CDR3 is TGTGCCAGCAAAGGACAGGGGCATCAAGAGACCCAGTACTTC. This gives the protein CASKGQGHQETQYF.

The rearrangement joins TRBV7-2 to TRBJ2-7; D is possibly TRBD1 (5 bases). The CDR3 has 16 amino acids. The V end lost 5 bases, the J end lost 2 bases, and 19 bases lay between the germline ends. Germline V gene sequence: CDR1 SGHTA, CDR2 FQGNSA. In DNA, the CDR3 is TGTGCCAGCAGCACATGGACAACGCCAAAGGCCTACGAGCAGTACTTC. It yields the protein CASSTWTTPKAYEQYF.

This chain's CDR3 is CASSLESSTEAFF. The CDR3 bases are TGTGCCAGCAGCTTAGAATCGTCCACTGAAGCTTTCTTT. V gene TRBV7-9 combines with J gene TRBJ1-1; the D is unclear. The germline V gene has CDR1 SEHNR and CDR2 FQNEAQ (reference sequence). This CDR3 is built from 13 residues. The V end was cut by 1 base, the J end by 4 bases, with 7 bases between.

The rearrangement joins TRBV13 to TRBJ2-7; D not resolved. The CDR3 sequence is 12 residues long. Germline V gives CDR1 PRHDT, CDR2 FYEKMQ (reference sequence). Trimming shortened V by 2 bases and J by 6 bases, and 8 bases separated the two germline ends. The CDR3 region has the DNA TGTGCCAGCAGCTTATCTCTTCTCGAGCAGTACTTC. Translating gives CASSLSLLEQYF.

V and J are TRBV6-5 and TRBJ2-1; D is ambiguous. The CDR3 is 14 residues long. V lost 2 bases to trimming and J lost 0 bases, with 5 bases between them. The germline V gene has CDR1 MNHEY and CDR2 SVGAGI. For the CDR3, the DNA is TGTGCCAGCAGTTACAGTCGCTCCTACAATGAGCAGTTCTTC. Residues: CASSYSRSYNEQFF.

The rearrangement uses TRBV4-3 and TRBJ2-7; TRBD2 might be the D (5 bases). The CDR3 is 13 residues long. Trimming shortened V by 4 bases and J by 7 bases, and 14 bases separated the two germline ends. Germline V gene lookup returns CDR1 LGHNA and CDR2 YSLEER. CDR3 protein: CASSRGLSVEQYF. CDR3 in DNA: TGCGCCAGCAGCCGTGGACTTTCAGTAGAGCAGTACTTC.

The sample holds one count of this clone. The gene calls are TRBV7-9 and TRBJ1-4; D unresolved. CDR1 SEHNR and CDR2 FQNEAQ come from the germline V gene (reference sequence). With 7 bases removed from V and 4 bases from J, the gap between germline ends came to 13 bases. The CDR3 is 14 amino acids. This CDR3 reads CASTPPGLNEKLFF. The CDR3 DNA reads TGTGCCAGCACCCCCCCAGGCCTTAATGAAAAACTGTTTTTT. Variable domain in full (rest from reference TRBV7-9 and TRBJ1-4): DTGVSQNPRHKITKRGQNVTFRCDPISEHNRLYWYRQTLGQGPEFLTYFQNEAQLEKSRLLSDRFSAERPKGSFSTLEIQRTEQGDSAMYLCASTPPGLNEKLFFGSGTQLSVL.

This CDR3 reads CSVEDLLGGETQYF. Here the CDR3 DNA reads TGCAGCGTTGAAGATTTGCTCGGCGGCGAGACCCAGTACTTC. This sequence joins TRBV29-1 and TRBJ2-5; D remains unclear. The germline CDR1 and CDR2 sequences are SQVTM and ANQGSEA. CDR3 length equals 14 residues. V was pared by 0 bases and J by 5 bases, with 13 bases between.

The chain couples TRBV6-4 to TRBJ2-7, with a possible D match to TRBD1 (5 bases). Germline V gene sequence: CDR1 MRHNA, CDR2 SNTAGT. Trimming stripped 0 bases from V and 8 bases from J, with 11 bases between. The CDR3 runs 13 residues. Here the CDR3 reads CASSDSTAGQQYF. CDR3 DNA sequence: TGTGCCAGCAGTGACTCGACGGCAGGGCAGCAGTACTTC.

In regard to this clone: A read error may produce the germline difference seen at one junction end. The V gene is TRBV7-7, the J gene TRBJ1-4; D unclear. CDR1 SSHAT and CDR2 FNYEAQ come from the germline V gene (reference sequence). The CDR3 covers 17 residues. The CDR3 DNA is TGTGCTAGCACTCCTTTAGAGACTCCCTCAACTAATGAAAAACTGTTTTTT. It is translated as CASTPLETPSTNEKLFF. Supplemented by reference TRBV7-7 and TRBJ1-4, the full variable domain reads GAGVSQSPRYKVTKRGQDVTLRCDPISSHATLYWYQQALGQGPEFLTYFNYEAQPDKSGLPSDRFSAERPEGSISTLTIQRTEQRDSAMYRCASTPLETPSTNEKLFFGSGTQLSVL.

This clone was picked up a small number of times. The chain links TRBV11-2 to TRBJ2-7; D may be TRBD2 (6 bases). The germline V gene encodes CDR1 SGHAT and CDR2 FQNNGV. The CDR3 extends over 13 amino acids. V dropped 5 bases and J dropped 5 bases, with 13 bases sitting between them. The CDR3 reads CASSTSTRDEQYF. CDR3 DNA: TGTGCCAGCAGCACATCGACTAGGGACGAGCAGTACTTC.

CDR3 coding DNA: TGCGCCAGCAGCCAAGGCATCGGAGATTCGTACAATGAGCAGTTCTTC. Encoded protein: CASSQGIGDSYNEQFF. The chain uses TRBV4-3 and TRBJ2-1; D remains unclear. With 1 base removed from V and 4 bases from J, the gap between germline ends came to 14 bases. Germline values: CDR1 LGHNA, CDR2 YSLEER. The CDR3 is made up of 16 amino acids.

The J gene is TRBJ2-7, the V gene TRBV7-9, with D maybe TRBD1 (5 bases). Germline CDR1 is SEHNR and CDR2 is FQNEAQ (reference sequence). The length of the CDR3 is 16 residues. V lost 1 base and J lost 4, with 17 bases in between. CDR3 loop: CASSLEAAPGSYEQYF. The CDR3 nucleotides read TGTGCCAGCAGCTTAGAGGCCGCCCCAGGGTCATACGAGCAGTACTTC.

The chain's CDR3 is CASSPGQGGINEQFF. The DNA of the CDR3 is TGTGCCAGCAGCCCCGGACAGGGTGGTATCAATGAGCAGTTCTTC. This sequence joins TRBV7-8 and TRBJ2-1, with 8 positions matching TRBD1. The CDR3 spans 15 residues. CDR1 and CDR2 from the germline V gene are SGHVS and FQNEAQ. The V segment lost 5 bases and the J segment 6 bases; nucleotides outside the gene matches: 9. The full variable domain, with the rest looked up from reference TRBV7-8 and TRBJ2-1, is GAGVSQSPRYKVAKRGQDVALRCDPISGHVSLFWYQQALGQGPEFLTYFQNEAQLDKSGLPSDRFFAERPEGSVSTLKIQRTQQEDSAVYLCASSPGQGGINEQFFGPGTRLTVL.

This clone occurred once. The chain links TRBV10-3 to TRBJ2-5; 14 nucleotides align to TRBD2. The CDR3 has 14 residues. The V gene end was trimmed by 8 bases and the J gene end by 3 bases; junction bases not matched to a gene: 2. In germline, CDR1 is ENHRY, CDR2 SYGVKD. CDR3 sequence: CAIGGLAGEETQYF. The CDR3 DNA sequence: TGTGCCATCGGGGGACTAGCGGGAGAAGAGACCCAGTACTTC.

The J gene is TRBJ2-1, the V gene TRBV7-3; D is unclear. The CDR3 sequence is 13 residues long. Germline values: CDR1 SGHTA, CDR2 FQGTGA. V lost 4 bases and J 5 bases, leaving 9 bases between the germline ends. CDR3 in amino acids: CASSSGSHNEQFF. DNA of the CDR3: TGTGCCAGCAGCTCCGGAAGCCACAATGAGCAGTTCTTC. Full variable domain (missing parts from reference TRBV7-3 and TRBJ2-1): GAGVSQTPSNKVTEKGKYVELRCDPISGHTALYWYRQSLGQGPEFLIYFQGTGAADDSGLPNDRFFAVRPEGSVSTLKIQRTERGDSAVYLCASSSGSHNEQFFGPGTRLTVL.

J is TRBJ2-2 and V is TRBV19; no clear D gene. Germline V CDR1 and CDR2: LNHDA, SQIVND (reference sequence). Trimming cost V 5 bases and J 4 bases, with 8 bases left between them. The CDR3 contains 13 residues. CDR3: CASSSWGTGELFF. DNA for the CDR3: TGTGCCAGTAGTTCTTGGGGCACCGGGGAGCTGTTTTTT.

J is TRBJ1-1 and V is TRBV10-2; D gene unclear. The CDR3 is 14 amino acids. Trimming pared 2 bases from V and 0 bases from J, leaving 7 bases between. CDR1 is WSHSY and CDR2 is SAAADI in the germline V gene. The CDR3 is CASSEEGVNTEAFF. As DNA, the CDR3 is TGCGCCAGCAGTGAGGAGGGAGTGAACACTGAAGCTTTCTTT.

Of note for this clone: A read error may produce the germline difference seen at one junction end. This rearrangement joins TRBV27 to TRBJ2-2, with 7 nucleotides matching TRBD1. Germline lookup yields CDR1 MNHEY and CDR2 SMNVEV (reference sequence). The CDR3 runs 15 residues. The CDR3 region has the DNA TGTGCCAGCATAGAACGGGACAGTGAACACCGGGGAGCTGTTTTT. The encoded protein is CASIERDSEHRGAVF.

This sequence joins TRBV7-9 and TRBJ1-1; 7 positions agree with TRBD1. Trimming at V came to 1 base and at J to 3 bases, leaving 5 bases not matched to a gene. There are 15 residues in the CDR3. CDR1 is SEHNR, CDR2 FQNEAQ, per germline (reference sequence). This chain's CDR3 is CASSLGAGQYTEAFF. In DNA form, the CDR3 reads TGTGCCAGCAGCTTAGGAGCGGGACAGTACACTGAAGCTTTCTTT. Full variable domain (rest looked up from reference TRBV7-9 and TRBJ1-1): DTGVSQNPRHKITKRGQNVTFRCDPISEHNRLYWYRQTLGQGPEFLTYFQNEAQLEKSRLLSDRFSAERPKGSFSTLEIQRTEQGDSAMYLCASSLGAGQYTEAFFGQGTRLTVV.

This chain links TRBV28 with TRBJ1-1, with 9 positions matching TRBD1. V lost 6 bases to trimming and J lost 10 bases; unmatched junction nucleotides: 9. This CDR3 spans 13 amino acids. The V gene's germline CDR1 is MDHEN and CDR2 SYDVKM. The CDR3 bases are TGTGCCAGCAGGGCCGGGACAGGGCTTTCAGCTTTCTTT. Protein: CASRAGTGLSAFF.

Comment on this clone: Sequence at one end of the junction differs from germline and may be a read error. This chain joins TRBV27 and TRBJ2-2; D is unclear. Germline-derived CDR1 and CDR2 are MNHEY and SMNVEV (reference sequence). The CDR3 runs 13 residues. CDR3 coding DNA: TGTGCCAGCAGTGTATCTAGTCAAGGGGAGCTGTTTTTT. Translated, it gives CASSVSSQGELFF.

Remarks on this clone: This CDR3 is also generated by other DNA sequences in the sample. The gene calls are TRBV9 and TRBJ2-7; 7 nucleotides match TRBD1. There are 14 residues in the CDR3. With V trimmed by 0 bases and J by 3 bases, 3 bases remained unmatched. The V gene's germline CDR1 is SGDLS and CDR2 YYNGEE. The CDR3 bases are TGTGCCAGCAGCGTAGGACAGGGCGACTACGAGCAGTACTTC. Encoded protein: CASSVGQGDYEQYF.

The rearrangement uses TRBV7-2 and TRBJ2-7, with D maybe TRBD2 (5 bases). Germline CDR1 reads SGHTA; CDR2 reads FQGNSA. V dropped 2 bases and J dropped 3 bases, with 14 bases sitting between them. The CDR3 sequence is 15 residues long. CDR3 sequence reads: CASSLWGAEGYEQYF. The CDR3 DNA is TGTGCCAGCAGCTTATGGGGAGCAGAAGGCTACGAGCAGTACTTC.

This rearrangement joins TRBV7-9 to TRBJ2-7; TRBD1 matches at 9 bases. The CDR3 totals 15 residues. The V and J ends lost 5 bases and 2 bases, in that order; junction bases with no gene match: 7. Germline V gene sequence: CDR1 SEHNR, CDR2 FQNEAQ (reference sequence). CDR3 sequence reads: CASSGAGTGTYEQYF. The CDR3 DNA reads TGTGCCAGCAGCGGCGCCGGGACAGGGACCTACGAGCAGTACTTC.

This chain joins TRBV4-3 and TRBJ2-5, with 7 nucleotides matching TRBD1. The germline gives CDR1 LGHNA, CDR2 YSLEER. CDR3 length: 15 residues. After removal of 1 base from V and 5 bases from J, the junction contained 7 bases not matched to a gene. The CDR3 loop is CASSQVQGVGETQYF. CDR3 in DNA: TGCGCCAGCAGCCAAGTTCAGGGGGTCGGGGAGACCCAGTACTTC.

The chain is built from TRBV6-1 and TRBJ1-6; 7 positions agree with TRBD1. Unmatched junction bases numbered 9, after V lost 5 bases and J lost 8 bases. Germline CDR1 MNHNS, CDR2 SASEGT. The CDR3 runs to 15 residues. CDR3 region: CASSRKGARDSPLHF. CDR3 DNA sequence: TGTGCCAGCAGTAGGAAGGGGGCGCGGGATTCACCCCTCCACTTT.